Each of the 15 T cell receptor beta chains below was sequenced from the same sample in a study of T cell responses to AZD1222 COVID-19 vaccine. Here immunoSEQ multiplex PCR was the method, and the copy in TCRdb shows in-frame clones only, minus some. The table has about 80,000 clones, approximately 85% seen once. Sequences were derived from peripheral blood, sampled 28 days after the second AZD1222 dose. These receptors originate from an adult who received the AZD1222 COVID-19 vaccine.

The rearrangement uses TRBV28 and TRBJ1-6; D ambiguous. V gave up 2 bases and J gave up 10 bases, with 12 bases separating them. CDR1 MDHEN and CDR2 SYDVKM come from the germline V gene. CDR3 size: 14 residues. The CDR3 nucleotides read TGTGCCAGCAGTTTACCGGGAAGTGTGTCACCCCTCCACTTT. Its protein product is CASSLPGSVSPLHF.

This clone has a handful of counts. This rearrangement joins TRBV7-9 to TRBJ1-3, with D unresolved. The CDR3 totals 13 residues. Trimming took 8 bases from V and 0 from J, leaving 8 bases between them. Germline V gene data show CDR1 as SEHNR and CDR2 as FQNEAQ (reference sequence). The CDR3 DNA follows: TGTGCCAGCTTCGAACACTCTGGAAACACCATATATTTT. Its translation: CASFEHSGNTIYF.

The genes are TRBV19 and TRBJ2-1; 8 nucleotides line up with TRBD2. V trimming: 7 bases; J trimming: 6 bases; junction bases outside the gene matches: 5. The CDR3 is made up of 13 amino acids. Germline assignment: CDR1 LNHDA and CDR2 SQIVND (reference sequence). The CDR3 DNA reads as TGTGCCAGTACTCCGGGACTAGTCAATGAGCAGTTCTTC. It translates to CASTPGLVNEQFF.

In DNA form, the CDR3 reads TGTGCCATCACCCCGGGACAGGGCACTGAAGCTTTCTTT. It yields the protein CAITPGQGTEAFF. V is TRBV10-3 and J is TRBJ1-1; 9 positions agree with TRBD1. V shed 7 bases, J shed 4 bases, and the junction held 4 bases outside the gene matches. CDR3 size: 13 residues. Germline loops: CDR1 ENHRY, CDR2 SYGVKD.

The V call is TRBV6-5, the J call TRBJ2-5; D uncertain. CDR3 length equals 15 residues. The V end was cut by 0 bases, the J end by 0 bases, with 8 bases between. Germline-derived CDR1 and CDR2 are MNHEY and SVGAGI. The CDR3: CASSYSGRYQETQYF. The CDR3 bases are TGTGCCAGCAGTTACTCCGGACGGTACCAAGAGACCCAGTACTTC.

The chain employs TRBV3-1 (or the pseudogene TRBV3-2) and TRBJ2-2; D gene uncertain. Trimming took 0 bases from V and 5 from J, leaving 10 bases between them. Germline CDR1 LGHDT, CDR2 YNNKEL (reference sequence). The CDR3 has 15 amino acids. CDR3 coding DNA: TGTGCCAGCAGCCAAGATGGGTCGTGGACCGGGGAGCTGTTTTTT. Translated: CASSQDGSWTGELFF.

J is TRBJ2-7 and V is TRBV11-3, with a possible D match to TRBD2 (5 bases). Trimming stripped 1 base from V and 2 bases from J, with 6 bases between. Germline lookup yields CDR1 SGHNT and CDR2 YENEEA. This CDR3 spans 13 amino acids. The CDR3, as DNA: TGTGCCAGCAGCTTAGCGGGAACCTACGAGCAGTACTTC. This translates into CASSLAGTYEQYF.

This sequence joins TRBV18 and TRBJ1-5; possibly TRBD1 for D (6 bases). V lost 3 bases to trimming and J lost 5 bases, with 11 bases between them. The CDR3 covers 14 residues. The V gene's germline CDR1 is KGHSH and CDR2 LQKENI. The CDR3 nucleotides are TGTGCCAGCTCACCTCAACAGGGAGATCAGCCCCAGCATTTT. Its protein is CASSPQQGDQPQHF.

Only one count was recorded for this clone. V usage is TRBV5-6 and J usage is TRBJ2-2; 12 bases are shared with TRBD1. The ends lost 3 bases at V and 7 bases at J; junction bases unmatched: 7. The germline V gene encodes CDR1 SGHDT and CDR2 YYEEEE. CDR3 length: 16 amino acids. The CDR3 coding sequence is TGTGCCAGCAGCTGGGGACAGGGGGCTAGTATCGGGGAGCTGTTTTTT. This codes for CASSWGQGASIGELFF.

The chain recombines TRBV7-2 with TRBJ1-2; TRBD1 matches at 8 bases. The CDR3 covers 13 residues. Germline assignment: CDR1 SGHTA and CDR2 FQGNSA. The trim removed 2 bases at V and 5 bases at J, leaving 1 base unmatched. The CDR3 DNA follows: TGTGCCAGCAGCTTAAGGACAGGGTATGGCTACACCTTC. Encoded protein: CASSLRTGYGYTF.

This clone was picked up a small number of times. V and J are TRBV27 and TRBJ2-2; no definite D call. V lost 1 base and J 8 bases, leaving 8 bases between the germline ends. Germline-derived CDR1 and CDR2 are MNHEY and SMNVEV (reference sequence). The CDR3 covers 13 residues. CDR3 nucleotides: TGTGCCAGCAGTTTATTTCGTGGGGGGGAGCTGTTTTTT. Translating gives CASSLFRGGELFF.

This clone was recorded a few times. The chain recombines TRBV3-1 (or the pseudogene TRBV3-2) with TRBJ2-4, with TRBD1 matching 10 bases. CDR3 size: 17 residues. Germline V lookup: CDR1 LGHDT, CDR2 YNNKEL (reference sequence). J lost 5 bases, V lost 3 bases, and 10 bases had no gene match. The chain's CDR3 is CASSHIRTGGLQNIQYF. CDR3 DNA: TGTGCCAGCAGCCATATCCGGACAGGGGGTTTACAAAACATTCAGTACTTC.

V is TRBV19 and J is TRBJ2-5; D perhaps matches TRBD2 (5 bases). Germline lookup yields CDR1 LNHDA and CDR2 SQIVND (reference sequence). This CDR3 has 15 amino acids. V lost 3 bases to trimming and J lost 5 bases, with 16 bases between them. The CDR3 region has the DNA TGTGCCAGTAGTATGGACTCCGGTATTGGGGAGACCCAGTACTTC. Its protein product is CASSMDSGIGETQYF.

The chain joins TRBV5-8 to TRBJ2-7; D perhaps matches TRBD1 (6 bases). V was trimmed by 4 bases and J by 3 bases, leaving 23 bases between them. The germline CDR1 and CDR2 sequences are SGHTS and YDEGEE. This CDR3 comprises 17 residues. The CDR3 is CASSQPQGFFISYEQYF. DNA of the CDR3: TGTGCCAGCAGCCAACCACAGGGATTTTTTATTAGCTACGAGCAGTACTTC.

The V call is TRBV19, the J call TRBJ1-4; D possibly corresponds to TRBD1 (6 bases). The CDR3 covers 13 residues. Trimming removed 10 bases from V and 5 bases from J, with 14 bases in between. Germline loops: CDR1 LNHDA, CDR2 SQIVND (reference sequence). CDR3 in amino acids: CATTSQGNEKLFF. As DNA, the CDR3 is TGTGCCACGACCTCACAGGGAAATGAAAAACTGTTTTTT.